These 17 T cell receptor beta chains were sequenced from one sample in a study of T cell changes during pregnancy in multiple sclerosis. The protocol was immunoSEQ multiplex PCR, while the TCRdb copy is restricted to in-frame clones and leaves out a portion. The table has approximately 87,000 clones, under 95% seen once; the top ten hold less than 0.6%. Sequenced material: CD4+ T cells from peripheral blood mononuclear cells, taken in the second trimester of pregnancy. These receptor sequences come from a female donor with multiple sclerosis, enrolled in a pregnancy study.

This CDR3 reads CASNPRGGTYEQYF. In DNA, the CDR3 is TGCGCCAGCAACCCCCGAGGGGGTACCTACGAGCAGTACTTC. The rearrangement links TRBV5-1 to TRBJ2-7, with a tentative D call TRBD1 (6 bases). This CDR3 contains 14 residues. Germline CDR1 reads SGHRS; CDR2 reads YFSETQ. V lost 6 bases and J 2 bases, leaving 15 bases between the germline ends.

The sample holds a few counts of this clone. The chain is built from TRBV7-9 and TRBJ1-5; D is possibly TRBD1 (6 bases). The germline gives CDR1 SEHNR, CDR2 FQNEAQ (reference sequence). The CDR3 spans 12 residues. Between the trimmed V and J ends, which lost 4 bases and 6 bases, there was a span of 7 bases. The CDR3 DNA is TGTGCCAGCAGCTCAGGGGTTCAGCCCCAGCATTTT. Translating it yields CASSSGVQPQHF.

The rearrangement links TRBV10-3 to TRBJ2-1, with 11 bases fitting TRBD1. Germline CDR1 is ENHRY and CDR2 is SYGVKD. CDR3 size: 15 residues. Trimming at V came to 3 bases and at J to 7 bases, leaving 5 bases not matched to a gene. As DNA, the CDR3 is TGTGCCATCAGTGATGGACAGGGGGCCCTTAATGAGCAGTTCTTC. Protein sequence: CAISDGQGALNEQFF.

V gene TRBV4-1 combines with J gene TRBJ2-7; D unclear. With 0 bases removed from V and 9 bases from J, the gap between germline ends came to 12 bases. Germline V gene data show CDR1 as MGHRA and CDR2 as YSYEKL. The CDR3 runs to 13 residues. CDR3: CASSQDWPSVQYF. The CDR3 DNA sequence: TGCGCCAGCAGCCAAGATTGGCCATCAGTGCAGTACTTC.

This chain connects TRBV4-2 to TRBJ2-2; 9 nucleotides match TRBD2. Germline V CDR1 and CDR2: LGHNA, YNFKEQ. There are 15 residues in the CDR3. V shed 3 bases and J 6 bases; nucleotides not matched to a gene: 5. Here the CDR3 DNA reads TGTGCCAGCAGCCAGTTTCGCGGGGGGGCCGGGGAGCTGTTTTTT. It specifies CASSQFRGGAGELFF.

The chain joins TRBV5-1 to TRBJ2-5, with D unclear. V gave up 2 bases and J gave up 1 base, with 6 bases separating them. CDR1 and CDR2 from the germline V gene are SGHRS and YFSETQ. The CDR3 has 13 residues. In nucleotides, the CDR3 is TGCGCCAGCAGCTTCCGCAGCCAAGAGACCCAGTACTTC. As protein: CASSFRSQETQYF.

The rearrangement joins TRBV10-3 to TRBJ1-1, with TRBD1 as a possible D gene (5 bases). From germline, CDR1 is ENHRY and CDR2 SYGVKD. This CDR3 contains 12 residues. The V end was cut by 3 bases, the J end by 7 bases, with 9 bases between. CDR3 in amino acids: CAISDQGGEAFF. The CDR3 nucleotides read TGTGCCATCAGTGATCAGGGCGGTGAAGCTTTCTTT.

The chain carries TRBV27 and TRBJ1-1; D not certain. The V end lost 4 bases, the J end lost 8 bases, and 20 bases lay between the germline ends. Germline V lookup: CDR1 MNHEY, CDR2 SMNVEV (reference sequence). The CDR3 length is 15 residues. The CDR3 DNA sequence: TGTGCCAGCAGTTCCGCCCGGGTTGTCAGACCCGAAGCTTTCTTT. Its protein is CASSSARVVRPEAFF.

This chain uses TRBV4-2 with TRBJ2-5; 9 positions match TRBD2. The CDR3 runs 17 residues. V trimming: 0 bases; J trimming: 7 bases; junction bases outside the gene matches: 12. Germline V lookup: CDR1 LGHNA, CDR2 YNFKEQ. The CDR3 is CASSQDIGSGSSGTQYF. The CDR3 bases are TGTGCCAGCAGCCAAGATATTGGTAGCGGGAGTTCGGGGACCCAGTACTTC.

The CDR3 sequence is CASSFGLNEQFF. CDR3 sequence (DNA): TGTGCCAGCAGCTTCGGACTCAATGAGCAGTTCTTC. The chain is built from TRBV9 and TRBJ2-1, with D perhaps TRBD2 (5 bases). This CDR3 is built from 12 residues. Trimming left V 4 bases short and J 6 bases short, with 8 bases between. CDR1 is SGDLS, CDR2 YYNGEE, per germline.

V gene TRBV5-3 combines with J gene TRBJ2-7; the match to TRBD2 covers 9 bases. TRBV5-3 is an open reading frame whose function is uncertain. The CDR3 spans 17 residues. With V trimmed by 1 base and J by 5 bases, 13 bases remained unmatched. CDR3 nucleotide sequence: TGTGCCAGAAGCTTGCGGTACGCGGGAGGGCCCCGGGACGAGCAGTACTTC. It translates to CARSLRYAGGPRDEQYF.

The V call is TRBV6-6, the J call TRBJ1-4; a possible D gene is TRBD1 (6 bases). Germline V lookup: CDR1 MNHNY, CDR2 SVGAGI (reference sequence). V was pared by 5 bases and J by 4 bases, with 11 bases between. The CDR3 totals 14 residues. The CDR3 DNA follows: TGTGCCAGCAGTCCAAGGGGGTATAATGAAAAACTGTTTTTT. Translating gives CASSPRGYNEKLFF.

V and J are TRBV7-2 and TRBJ1-6; 12 bases map to TRBD1. The CDR3 covers 15 residues. The ends lost 5 bases at V and 9 bases at J; junction bases unmatched: 5. Germline loops: CDR1 SGHTA, CDR2 FQGNSA. As DNA, the CDR3 is TGTGCCAGCAGCCCGGGACAGGGGGCGGTTTCACCCCTCCACTTT. Translated, it gives CASSPGQGAVSPLHF.

V and J are TRBV27 and TRBJ1-2; TRBD1 matches at 9 bases. V lost 2 bases and J lost 3; bases outside the gene matches: 1. The CDR3 has 14 amino acids. CDR1 MNHEY and CDR2 SMNVEV come from the germline V gene (reference sequence). DNA of the CDR3: TGTGCCAGCAGTTTAAGGGACAGGGACTATGGCTACACCTTC. It encodes CASSLRDRDYGYTF.

J is TRBJ1-2 and V is TRBV7-8; possible D gene TRBD1, 5 bases. The germline CDR1 and CDR2 sequences are SGHVS and FQNEAQ. V was shortened by 0 bases and J by 8 bases, with 16 bases between the two germline ends. The CDR3 is 15 residues long. For the CDR3, the DNA is TGTGCCAGCAGCTTAGCGTGGGGGGGATCGGGGGGCTACACCTTC. It specifies CASSLAWGGSGGYTF. The entire variable domain, with the rest obtained from reference TRBV7-8 and TRBJ1-2, is as follows: GAGVSQSPRYKVAKRGQDVALRCDPISGHVSLFWYQQALGQGPEFLTYFQNEAQLDKSGLPSDRFFAERPEGSVSTLKIQRTQQEDSAVYLCASSLAWGGSGGYTFGSGTRLTVV.

The chain uses TRBV30 and TRBJ2-5; the D is unclear. This CDR3 contains 13 residues. Germline assignment: CDR1 GTSNPN and CDR2 SVGIG (reference sequence). Trimming removed 3 bases at V and 1 base at J, with 9 bases between. CDR3 residues: CAWRSYAQETQYF. In DNA, the CDR3 is TGTGCCTGGAGGTCCTACGCCCAAGAGACCCAGTACTTC.

The chain has TRBV29-1 and TRBJ2-7, with a tentative D call TRBD2 (6 bases). The CDR3 contains 13 residues. Germline assignment: CDR1 SQVTM and CDR2 ANQGSEA. The V end was cut by 6 bases, the J end by 2 bases, with 14 bases between. The CDR3 protein is CSVLAGIAYEQYF. The CDR3 DNA sequence: TGCAGCGTACTTGCGGGGATCGCCTACGAGCAGTACTTC.